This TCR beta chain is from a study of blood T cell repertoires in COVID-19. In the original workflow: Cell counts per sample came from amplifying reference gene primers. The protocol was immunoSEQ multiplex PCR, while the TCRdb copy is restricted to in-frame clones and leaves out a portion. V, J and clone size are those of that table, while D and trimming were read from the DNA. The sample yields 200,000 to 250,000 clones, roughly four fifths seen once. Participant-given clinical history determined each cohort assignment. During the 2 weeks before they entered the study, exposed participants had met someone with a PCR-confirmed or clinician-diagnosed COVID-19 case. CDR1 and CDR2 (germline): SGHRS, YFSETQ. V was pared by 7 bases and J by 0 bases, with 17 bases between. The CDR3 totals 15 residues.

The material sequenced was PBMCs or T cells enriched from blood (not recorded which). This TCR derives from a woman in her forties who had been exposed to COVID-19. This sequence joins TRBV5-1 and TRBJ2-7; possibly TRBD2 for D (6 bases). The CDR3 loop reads CASRREIATSYEQYF. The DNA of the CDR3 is TGCGCCAGCCGACGGGAGATTGCTACCTCCTACGAGCAGTACTTC.